The TCR beta chain under discussion was sequenced for a study of tumor and adjacent non-tumor tissue in lung cancer. Germline V lookup: CDR1 ENHRY, CDR2 SYGVKD. V was cut by 11 bases and J by 3 bases, with 16 bases left in between. This CDR3 has 13 amino acids. A modified ARM-PCR protocol with three rounds of nested PCR amplified TCRbeta. TCRdb reprocessed the multiplex PCR reads via MiXCR and lists one record per CDR3 protein. The data contain about 48,000 distinct CDR3 sequences, less than 70% of them singletons. This sample's RNA came from whole unsorted tissue. The normal lung tissue was taken more than 3 cm from the tumor edge. On this clonotype itself: The antigen remains unidentified.

Whole-study findings and limits: Top 100 clones took a larger repertoire share in normal lung.

Sample: distant non-tumor lung tissue. This chain joins TRBV10-3 and TRBJ1-1; D is possibly TRBD1 (5 bases). This sequence originates from a woman in her 70s with non-small cell lung cancer. The CDR3 nucleotides are TGTGCCGTCGGTTCAGAGGGGTACACTGAAGCTTTCTTT. Translated, it gives CAVGSEGYTEAFF.